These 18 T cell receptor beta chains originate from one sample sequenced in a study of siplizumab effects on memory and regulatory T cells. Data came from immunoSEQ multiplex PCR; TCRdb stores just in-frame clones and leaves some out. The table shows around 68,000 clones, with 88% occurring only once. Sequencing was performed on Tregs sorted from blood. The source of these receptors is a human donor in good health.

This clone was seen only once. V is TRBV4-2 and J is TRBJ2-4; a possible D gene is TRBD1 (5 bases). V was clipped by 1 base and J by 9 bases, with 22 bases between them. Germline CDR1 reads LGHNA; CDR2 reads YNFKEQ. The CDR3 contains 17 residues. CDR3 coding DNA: TGTGCCAGCAGCCAAGTCTTAGGGGTGGGTCGTATTGGCATTCAGTACTTC. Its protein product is CASSQVLGVGRIGIQYF.

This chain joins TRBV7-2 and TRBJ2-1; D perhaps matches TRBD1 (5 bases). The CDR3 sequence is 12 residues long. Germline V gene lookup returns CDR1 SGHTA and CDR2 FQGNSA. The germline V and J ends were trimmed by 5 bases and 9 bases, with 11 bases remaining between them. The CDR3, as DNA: TGTGCCAGCAGCCCTACAAGGGGTGAGCAGTTCTTC. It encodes CASSPTRGEQFF.

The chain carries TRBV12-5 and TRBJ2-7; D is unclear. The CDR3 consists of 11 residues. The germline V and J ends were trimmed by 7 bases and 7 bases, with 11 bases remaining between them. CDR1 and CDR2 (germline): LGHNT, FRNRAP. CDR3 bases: TGTGCTAGTGCCCTTTTGGTTGAGCAGTACTTC. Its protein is CASALLVEQYF.

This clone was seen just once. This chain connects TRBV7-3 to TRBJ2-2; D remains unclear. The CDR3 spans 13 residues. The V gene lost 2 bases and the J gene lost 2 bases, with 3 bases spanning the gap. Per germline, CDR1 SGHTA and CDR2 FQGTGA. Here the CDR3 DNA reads TGTGCCAGCAGCTTACTAAACACCGGGGAGCTGTTTTTT. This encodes CASSLLNTGELFF. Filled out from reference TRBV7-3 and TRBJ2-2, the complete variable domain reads GAGVSQTPSNKVTEKGKYVELRCDPISGHTALYWYRQSLGQGPEFLIYFQGTGAADDSGLPNDRFFAVRPEGSVSTLKIQRTERGDSAVYLCASSLLNTGELFFGEGSRLTVL.

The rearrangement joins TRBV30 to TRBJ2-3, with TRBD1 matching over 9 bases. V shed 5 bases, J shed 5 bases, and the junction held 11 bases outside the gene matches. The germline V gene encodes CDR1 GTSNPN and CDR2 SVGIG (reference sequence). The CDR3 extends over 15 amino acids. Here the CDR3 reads CAWSFGGQGQDTQYF. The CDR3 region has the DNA TGTGCCTGGTCCTTCGGGGGACAGGGACAAGATACGCAGTATTTT.

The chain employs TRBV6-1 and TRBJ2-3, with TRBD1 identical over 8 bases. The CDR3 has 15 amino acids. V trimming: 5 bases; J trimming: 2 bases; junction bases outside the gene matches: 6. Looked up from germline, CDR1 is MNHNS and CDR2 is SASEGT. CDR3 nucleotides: TGTGCCAGCAGTTTCACGGGACAGGCCACAGATACGCAGTATTTT. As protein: CASSFTGQATDTQYF.

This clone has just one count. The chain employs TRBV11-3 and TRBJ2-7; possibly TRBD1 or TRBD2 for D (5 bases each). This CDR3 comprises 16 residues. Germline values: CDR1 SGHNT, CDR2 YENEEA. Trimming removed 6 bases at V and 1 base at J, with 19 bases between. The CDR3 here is CASSLKSGPTSYEQYF. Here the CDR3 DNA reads TGTGCCAGCAGTCTTAAATCGGGACCCACATCCTACGAGCAGTACTTC. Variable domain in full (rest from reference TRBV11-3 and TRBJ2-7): EAGVVQSPRYKIIEKKQPVAFWCNPISGHNTLYWYLQNLGQGPELLIRYENEEAVDDSQLPKDRFSAERLKGVDSTLKIQPAELGDSAVYLCASSLKSGPTSYEQYFGPGTRLTVT.

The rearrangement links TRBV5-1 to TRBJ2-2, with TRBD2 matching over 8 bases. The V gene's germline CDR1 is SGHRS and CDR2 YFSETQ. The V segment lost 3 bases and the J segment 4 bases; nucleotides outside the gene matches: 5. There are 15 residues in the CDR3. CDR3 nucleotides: TGCGCCAGCAGCTCCTCCGGGACTAGCACCGGGGAGCTGTTTTTT. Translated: CASSSSGTSTGELFF.

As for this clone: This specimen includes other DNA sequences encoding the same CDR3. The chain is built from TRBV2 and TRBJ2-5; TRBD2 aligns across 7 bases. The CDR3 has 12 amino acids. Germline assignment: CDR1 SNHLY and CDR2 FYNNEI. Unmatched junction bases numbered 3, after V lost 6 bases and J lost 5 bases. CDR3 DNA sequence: TGTGCCAGCAGAACCGGGGGGGAGACCCAGTACTTC. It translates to CASRTGGETQYF.

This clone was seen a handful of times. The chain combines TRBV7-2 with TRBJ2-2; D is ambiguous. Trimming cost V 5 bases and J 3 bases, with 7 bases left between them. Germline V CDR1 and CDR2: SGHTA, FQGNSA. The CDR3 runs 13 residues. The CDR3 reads CASSMEYTGELFF. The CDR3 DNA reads TGTGCCAGCAGCATGGAGTACACCGGGGAGCTGTTTTTT.

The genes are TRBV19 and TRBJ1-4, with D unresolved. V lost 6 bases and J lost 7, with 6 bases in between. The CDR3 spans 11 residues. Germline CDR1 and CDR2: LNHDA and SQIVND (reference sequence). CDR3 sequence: CASRSLEKLFF. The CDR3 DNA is TGTGCCAGTAGATCCCTTGAAAAACTGTTTTTT.

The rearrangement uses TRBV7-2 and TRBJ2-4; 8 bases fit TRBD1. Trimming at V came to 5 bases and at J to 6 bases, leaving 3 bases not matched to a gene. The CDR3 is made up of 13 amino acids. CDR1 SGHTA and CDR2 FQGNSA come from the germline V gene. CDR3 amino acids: CASSHDRGNIQYF. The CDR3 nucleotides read TGTGCCAGCAGCCATGACAGGGGAAACATTCAGTACTTC. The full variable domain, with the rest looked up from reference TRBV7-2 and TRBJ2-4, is GAGVSQSPSNKVTEKGKDVELRCDPISGHTALYWYRQSLGQGLEFLIYFQGNSAPDKSGLPSDRFSAERTGGSVSTLTIQRTQQEDSAVYLCASSHDRGNIQYFGAGTRLSVL.

CDR3: CASSSQGARGSGANVLTF. The CDR3 coding sequence is TGTGCCAGCAGTTCACAGGGGGCGCGAGGTTCTGGGGCCAACGTCCTGACTTTC. The V gene is TRBV28, the J gene TRBJ2-6; 9 bases match TRBD1. From germline, CDR1 is MDHEN and CDR2 SYDVKM. This CDR3 is built from 18 residues. With 4 bases clipped from V and 1 base from J, the junction kept 8 bases outside the gene matches. Full variable domain (rest looked up from reference TRBV28 and TRBJ2-6): DVKVTQSSRYLVKRTGEKVFLECVQDMDHENMFWYRQDPGLGLRLIYFSYDVKMKEKGDIPEGYSVSREKKERFSLILESASTNQTSMYLCASSSQGARGSGANVLTFGAGSRLTVL.

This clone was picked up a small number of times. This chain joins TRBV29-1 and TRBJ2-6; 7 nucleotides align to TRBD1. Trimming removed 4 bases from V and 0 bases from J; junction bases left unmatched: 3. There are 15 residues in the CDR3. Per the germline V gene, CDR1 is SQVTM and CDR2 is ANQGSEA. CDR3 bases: TGCAGCGTTGGACAGGGCGTCTCTGGGGCCAACGTCCTGACTTTC. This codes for CSVGQGVSGANVLTF.

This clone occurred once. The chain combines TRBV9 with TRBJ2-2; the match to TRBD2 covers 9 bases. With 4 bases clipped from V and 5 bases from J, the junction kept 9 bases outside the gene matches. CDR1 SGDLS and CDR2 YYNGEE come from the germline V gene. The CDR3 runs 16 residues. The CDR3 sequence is CASSPRGLAPTGELFF. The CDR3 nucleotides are TGTGCCAGCAGCCCACGCGGACTAGCGCCGACCGGGGAGCTGTTTTTT. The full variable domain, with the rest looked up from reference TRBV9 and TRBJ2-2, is DSGVTQTPKHLITATGQRVTLRCSPRSGDLSVYWYQQSLDQGLQFLIQYYNGEERAKGNILERFSAQQFPDLHSELNLSSLELGDSALYFCASSPRGLAPTGELFFGEGSRLTVL.

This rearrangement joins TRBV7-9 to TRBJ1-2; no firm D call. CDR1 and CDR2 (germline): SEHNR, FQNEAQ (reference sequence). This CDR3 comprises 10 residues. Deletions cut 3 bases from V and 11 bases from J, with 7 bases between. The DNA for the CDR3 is TGTGCCAGCAGCTTTGGAGATTACACCTTC. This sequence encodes CASSFGDYTF.

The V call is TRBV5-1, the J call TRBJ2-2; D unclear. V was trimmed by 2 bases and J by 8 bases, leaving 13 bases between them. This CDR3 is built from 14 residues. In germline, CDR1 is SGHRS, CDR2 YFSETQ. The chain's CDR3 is CASSFQPAAGELFF. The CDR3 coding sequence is TGCGCCAGCAGCTTCCAGCCAGCAGCAGGGGAGCTGTTTTTT.

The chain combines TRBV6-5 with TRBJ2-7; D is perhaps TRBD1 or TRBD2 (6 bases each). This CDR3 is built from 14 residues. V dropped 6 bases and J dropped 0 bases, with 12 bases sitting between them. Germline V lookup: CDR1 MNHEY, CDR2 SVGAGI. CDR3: CASSRQEGSYEQYF. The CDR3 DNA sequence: TGTGCCAGCAGCAGACAGGAGGGCTCCTACGAGCAGTACTTC.